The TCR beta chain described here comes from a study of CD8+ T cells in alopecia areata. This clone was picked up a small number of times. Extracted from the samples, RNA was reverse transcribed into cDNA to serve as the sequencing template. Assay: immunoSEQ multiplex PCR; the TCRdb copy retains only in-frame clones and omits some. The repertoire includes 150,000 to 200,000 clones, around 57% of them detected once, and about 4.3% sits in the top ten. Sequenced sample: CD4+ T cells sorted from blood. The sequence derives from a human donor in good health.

CDR3 sequence reads: CASSTGLVSYNEQFF. The CDR3 coding sequence is TGTGCCAGTAGTACGGGACTAGTTTCCTACAATGAGCAGTTCTTC. The chain couples TRBV19 to TRBJ2-1; 8 positions match TRBD2. The CDR3 contains 15 residues. The V gene's germline CDR1 is LNHDA and CDR2 SQIVND (reference sequence). V dropped 4 bases and J dropped 1; count of bases not matched to a gene: 3.